These 5 T cell receptor beta chains originate from one sample sequenced in a study of control samples from healthy donors and cancer patients. Profiled with immunoSEQ multiplex PCR; TCRdb holds only in-frame clones, not every one. Of about 120,000 clones listed, roughly nine tenths are singletons. The sequencing input was blood. These TCRs come from a man aged 45-65 years in good health.

The chain couples TRBV4-1 to TRBJ1-3, with unresolved D. This CDR3 has 14 residues. Germline V gene data show CDR1 as MGHRA and CDR2 as YSYEKL. Trimming cost V 6 bases and J 0 bases, with 9 bases left between them. For the CDR3, the DNA is TGCGCCAGCAGTTCGGACTTCTCTGGAAACACCATATATTTT. As protein: CASSSDFSGNTIYF.

The chain couples TRBV7-2 to TRBJ1-3, with a possible D match to TRBD1 (6 bases). Trimming left V 2 bases short and J 0 bases short, with 14 bases between. The CDR3 runs 17 residues. CDR1 and CDR2 from the germline V gene are SGHTA and FQGNSA. Here the CDR3 DNA reads TGTGCCAGCAGCTTAAGGGGGACTTCTTTCTCTGGAAACACCATATATTTT. Protein sequence: CASSLRGTSFSGNTIYF.

The chain carries TRBV27 and TRBJ2-2; 12 bases are shared with TRBD1. The V gene's germline CDR1 is MNHEY and CDR2 SMNVEV (reference sequence). The CDR3 is 18 residues long. Trimming at V came to 6 bases and at J to 5 bases, leaving 13 bases not matched to a gene. Here the CDR3 DNA reads TGTGCCAGCAGCGCCCTGGGACAGGGGGCGAGAATAACCGGGGAGCTGTTTTTT. Translation gives CASSALGQGARITGELFF.

The CDR3 nucleotides read TGTGCCAGCAGCGTGAGCCCGGAGGGGTCTTACTATGGCTACACCTTC. Its protein is CASSVSPEGSYYGYTF. The rearrangement links TRBV9 to TRBJ1-2, with TRBD1 as a possible D gene (5 bases). The germline gives CDR1 SGDLS, CDR2 YYNGEE. The length of the CDR3 is 16 residues. V dropped 2 bases and J dropped 3 bases, with 17 bases sitting between them.

The CDR3 bases are TGTGCCAGCAGTCGGACAGGGCCTAGCTCTGGAAACACCATATATTTT. Translation gives CASSRTGPSSGNTIYF. The chain employs TRBV6-6 and TRBJ1-3; 8 bases match TRBD1. The V segment lost 5 bases and the J segment 0 bases; nucleotides outside the gene matches: 6. Germline values: CDR1 MNHNY, CDR2 SVGAGI (reference sequence). There are 16 residues in the CDR3.